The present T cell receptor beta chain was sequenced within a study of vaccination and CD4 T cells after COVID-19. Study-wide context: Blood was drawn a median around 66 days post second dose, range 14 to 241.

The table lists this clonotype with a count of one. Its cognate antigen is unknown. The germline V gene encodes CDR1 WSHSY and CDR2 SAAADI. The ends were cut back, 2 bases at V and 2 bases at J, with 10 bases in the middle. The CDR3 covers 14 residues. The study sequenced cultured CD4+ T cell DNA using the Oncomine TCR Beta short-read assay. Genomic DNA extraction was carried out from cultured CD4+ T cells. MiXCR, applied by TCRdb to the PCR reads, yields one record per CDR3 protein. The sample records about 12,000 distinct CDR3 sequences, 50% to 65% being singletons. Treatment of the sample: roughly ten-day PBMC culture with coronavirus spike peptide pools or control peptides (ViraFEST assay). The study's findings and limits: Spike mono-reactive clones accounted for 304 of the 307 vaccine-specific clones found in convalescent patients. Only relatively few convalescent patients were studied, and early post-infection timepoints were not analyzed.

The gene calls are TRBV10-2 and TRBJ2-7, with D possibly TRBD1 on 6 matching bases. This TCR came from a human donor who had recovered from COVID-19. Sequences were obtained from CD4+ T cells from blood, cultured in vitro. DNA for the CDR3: TGCGCCAGCAGTGAGAGGACAGTGGCCTACGAGCAGTACTTC. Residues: CASSERTVAYEQYF.